Each of the 30 T cell receptor beta chains below was sequenced from the same sample in a study of blood T cell repertoires in COVID-19. Generated by immunoSEQ multiplex PCR, the TCRdb table keeps only in-frame clones and is missing some. The sample lists about 280,000 clones; 88% were seen once. Sequencing was carried out using peripheral blood. The source of these receptors is a man between 18 and 35 years old with active or convalescent COVID-19.

This clone was seen once. The rearrangement uses TRBV6-5 and TRBJ1-2, with D possibly matching TRBD1 (6 bases). The CDR3 has 15 amino acids. Germline V CDR1 and CDR2: MNHEY, SVGAGI. V gave up 2 bases and J gave up 5 bases, with 15 bases separating them. The CDR3 protein is CASSYPTGKGYGYTF. DNA of the CDR3: TGTGCCAGCAGTTACCCCACAGGGAAGGGTTATGGCTACACCTTC.

This chain links TRBV14 with TRBJ2-1; D unclear. In germline, CDR1 is SGHDN, CDR2 FVKESK. Trimming pared 0 bases from V and 8 bases from J, leaving 8 bases between. This CDR3 has 13 amino acids. The CDR3 bases are TGTGCCAGCAGCCAAGATTTGGGCCATGAGCAGTTCTTC. Encoded protein: CASSQDLGHEQFF.

Worth noting for this clone: Germline is not matched at one junction end, which may reflect a read error. CDR3 residues: CASSYGQHNQPQHF. The DNA of the CDR3 is TGTGCCAGCAGTTACGGACAGCACAATCAGCCCCAACATTTT. This sequence joins TRBV6-6 and TRBJ1-5, with a tentative D call TRBD1 (6 bases). From germline, CDR1 is MNHNY and CDR2 SVGAGI (reference sequence). The CDR3 runs to 14 residues.

J is TRBJ2-7 and V is TRBV27, with TRBD1 as a possible D gene (6 bases). V was shortened by 5 bases and J by 1 base, with 12 bases between the two germline ends. CDR1 and CDR2 (germline): MNHEY, SMNVEV (reference sequence). The CDR3 contains 14 residues. The CDR3, as DNA: TGTGCCAGCAGTCACATGACAGGATCCTACGAGCAGTACTTC. It specifies CASSHMTGSYEQYF.

The rearrangement joins TRBV19 to TRBJ1-1; TRBD1 matches 10 bases. V dropped 5 bases and J dropped 6; count of bases not matched to a gene: 9. The CDR3 spans 15 residues. The germline CDR1 and CDR2 sequences are LNHDA and SQIVND (reference sequence). The CDR3 region is CASSVTGQGFAEAFF. In nucleotides, the CDR3 is TGTGCCAGTAGTGTTACGGGACAGGGGTTCGCTGAAGCTTTCTTT.

This rearrangement joins TRBV7-2 to TRBJ1-2, with a tentative D call TRBD1 (6 bases). Germline V gene data show CDR1 as SGHTA and CDR2 as FQGNSA. V was clipped by 1 base and J by 4 bases, with 19 bases between them. This CDR3 has 17 residues. The CDR3 reads CASSLGPLTGGSYGYTF. DNA of the CDR3: TGTGCCAGCAGCTTAGGCCCTCTGACAGGCGGAAGCTATGGCTACACCTTC.

This chain uses TRBV15 with TRBJ1-5; D is uncertain. Germline V lookup: CDR1 LNHNV, CDR2 YYDKDF (reference sequence). V was pared by 7 bases and J by 9 bases, with 13 bases between. The CDR3 has 12 residues. The CDR3 region is CATTTGVGPQHF. DNA of the CDR3: TGTGCCACCACAACCGGGGTTGGGCCCCAGCATTTT.

This chain connects TRBV18 to TRBJ2-2, with a possible D match to TRBD2 (5 bases). V was clipped by 2 bases and J by 2 bases, with 9 bases between them. This CDR3 region has 15 residues. Germline V gene data show CDR1 as KGHSH and CDR2 as LQKENI. The CDR3 DNA sequence: TGTGCCAGCTCACCAGAGGGAGCTAACACCGGGGAGCTGTTTTTT. This codes for CASSPEGANTGELFF.

This clone was seen a single time. The genes are TRBV7-3 and TRBJ2-2, with D possibly TRBD2 on 5 matching bases. Trimming stripped 5 bases from V and 6 bases from J, with 10 bases between. This CDR3 is 13 amino acids long. CDR1 and CDR2 (germline): SGHTA, FQGTGA. The CDR3 nucleotides read TGTGCCAGCAGCCCTCCGGGGTCCGGGGAGCTGTTTTTT. As protein: CASSPPGSGELFF.

This clone was recorded once. The chain has TRBV15 and TRBJ1-4, with 8 bases aligning to TRBD1. CDR1 and CDR2 (germline): LNHNV, YYDKDF (reference sequence). V shed 0 bases and J 4 bases; nucleotides not matched to a gene: 1. CDR3 length: 15 residues. The DNA of the CDR3 is TGTGCCACCAGCAGAGACAGGGGGCATAATGAAAAACTGTTTTTT. It encodes CATSRDRGHNEKLFF.

V usage is TRBV12-5 and J usage is TRBJ1-2, with 7 positions matching TRBD1. The germline gives CDR1 LGHNT, CDR2 FRNRAP. V shed 6 bases, J shed 2 bases, and the junction held 3 bases outside the gene matches. The CDR3 length is 13 residues. CDR3 nucleotide sequence: TGTGCTAGTGGCCCGGACAGGAACTATGGCTACACCTTC. This codes for CASGPDRNYGYTF.

The rearrangement uses TRBV14 and TRBJ2-1; D is unclear. Germline V gene sequence: CDR1 SGHDN, CDR2 FVKESK. The CDR3 covers 11 residues. V was pared by 2 bases and J by 9 bases, with 5 bases between. CDR3: CASSQSVEQFF. The CDR3 DNA follows: TGTGCCAGCAGCCAATCCGTTGAGCAGTTCTTC.

For this clone: The final CDR3 position lacks the conserved phenylalanine or tryptophan, pointing to a likely read error. The DNA is omitted, as the CDR3 cannot be located on it reliably, and the CDR3 follows TCRdb's listing. The J gene is TRBJ1-6, the V gene TRBV4-2; the tabulated D call, TRBD1, remains unverified against the DNA. From germline, CDR1 is LGHNA and CDR2 YNFKEQ. Including both end residues, the CDR3 is 14 amino acids long. The CDR3: CASSQEFEGQGIPG.

The sample holds many counts of this clone. The chain couples TRBV11-2 to TRBJ1-2; perhaps TRBD1 as D (5 bases). The CDR3 loop spans 17 amino acids. The V end lost 4 bases, the J end lost 8 bases, and 26 bases lay between the germline ends. CDR1 SGHAT and CDR2 FQNNGV come from the germline V gene. The CDR3 is CASSSPRSWGAVGGYTF. DNA for the CDR3: TGTGCCAGCAGCTCTCCCCGGTCCTGGGGCGCAGTGGGCGGCTACACCTTC. Full variable domain (outside the CDR3, taken from reference TRBV11-2 and TRBJ1-2): EAGVAQSPRYKIIEKRQSVAFWCNPISGHATLYWYQQILGQGPKLLIQFQNNGVVDDSQLPKDRFSAERLKGVDSTLKIQPAKLEDSAVYLCASSSPRSWGAVGGYTFGSGTRLTVV.

The rearrangement joins TRBV27 to TRBJ1-2; a weak D match, TRBD1 (6 bases). The CDR3 runs 14 residues. The V gene's germline CDR1 is MNHEY and CDR2 SMNVEV (reference sequence). Trimming pared 3 bases from V and 3 bases from J, leaving 11 bases between. The CDR3 DNA sequence: TGTGCCAGCAGTTTTGGGGGGGCCGACTATGGCTACACCTTC. Its protein product is CASSFGGADYGYTF.

This clone was picked up a small number of times. The chain couples TRBV27 to TRBJ1-2; D gene uncertain. Trimming cost V 5 bases and J 8 bases, with 15 bases left between them. Germline CDR1 and CDR2: MNHEY and SMNVEV (reference sequence). CDR3 length: 13 residues. Written as DNA, the CDR3 is TGTGCCAGCAGTGTAAGCGGGGTGCGAGGCTACACCTTC. The encoded protein is CASSVSGVRGYTF.

V usage is TRBV5-1 and J usage is TRBJ2-2; 9 bases fit TRBD2. Germline V gives CDR1 SGHRS, CDR2 YFSETQ. This CDR3 has 17 residues. Trimming at V came to 4 bases and at J to 1 base, leaving 8 bases not matched to a gene. CDR3 coding DNA: TGCGCCAGCAGCCCATTAGCGGGGGACCTGAACACCGGGGAGCTGTTTTTT. This encodes CASSPLAGDLNTGELFF.

The J gene is TRBJ1-5, the V gene TRBV3-1 (or the pseudogene TRBV3-2); no clear D gene. The CDR3 is 14 amino acids. Trimming stripped 4 bases from V and 5 bases from J, with 12 bases between. Germline V lookup: CDR1 LGHDT, CDR2 YNNKEL (reference sequence). This chain's CDR3 is CASSPTRSHQPQHF. The CDR3 coding sequence is TGTGCCAGCAGCCCAACCCGTAGTCATCAGCCCCAGCATTTT.

V is TRBV5-1 and J is TRBJ1-1; TRBD1 might be the D (5 bases). V was cut by 4 bases and J by 1 base, with 11 bases left in between. Per the germline V gene, CDR1 is SGHRS and CDR2 is YFSETQ. CDR3 length equals 14 residues. The CDR3 DNA reads TGCGCCAGCAGCGAAGGACACACGAACACTGAAGCTTTCTTT. Encoded protein: CASSEGHTNTEAFF.

This chain uses TRBV20-1 with TRBJ2-2, with 7 bases that match TRBD2. The germline gives CDR1 DFQATT, CDR2 SNEGSKA (reference sequence). V was pared by 5 bases and J by 14 bases, with 5 bases of the junction left unmatched. This CDR3 has 10 amino acids. The CDR3 DNA reads TGCAGTGCTCGGTCGGGGGGTCTGTTTTTT. Protein product: CSARSGGLFF.

This clone was recorded at least ten times. Other nucleotide sequences from this sample produce the same CDR3. This chain joins TRBV28 and TRBJ1-2, with 8 bases matching TRBD1. CDR1 is MDHEN and CDR2 is SYDVKM in the germline V gene. This CDR3 is built from 15 residues. Losses at the gene ends were 3 bases for V and 0 bases for J; bases not matched to a gene: 3. CDR3 nucleotide sequence: TGTGCCAGCAGTTTCCCGACAGGGGCTAACTATGGCTACACCTTC. Residues: CASSFPTGANYGYTF.

This clone showed up just a few times. This chain uses TRBV28 with TRBJ1-2, with D tentatively TRBD1 (6 bases). CDR1 is MDHEN and CDR2 is SYDVKM in the germline V gene. This CDR3 is 15 amino acids long. V lost 6 bases to trimming and J lost 0 bases, with 14 bases between them. CDR3 sequence: CASSRPTGANYGYTF. The CDR3 region has the DNA TGTGCCAGCAGCCGACCGACAGGAGCTAACTATGGCTACACCTTC.

The chain is built from TRBV29-1 and TRBJ2-5; possibly TRBD1 for D (5 bases). This CDR3 contains 14 residues. Germline V gene lookup returns CDR1 SQVTM and CDR2 ANQGSEA. Trimming removed 1 base from V and 3 bases from J, with 12 bases in between. The CDR3 region has the DNA TGCAGCGTTGAAGGCAGGGCACAGAAAGAGACCCAGTACTTC. Its protein is CSVEGRAQKETQYF.

The V and J genes are TRBV7-8 and TRBJ2-7, with D unclear. The CDR3 has 12 amino acids. The germline CDR1 and CDR2 sequences are SGHVS and FQNEAQ. V was shortened by 0 bases and J by 7 bases, with 7 bases between the two germline ends. The CDR3 region is CASSLAGREQYF. The CDR3 nucleotides are TGTGCCAGCAGCTTAGCGGGCAGGGAGCAGTACTTC.

This rearrangement joins TRBV6-1 to TRBJ2-1; TRBD2 matches 10 bases. The CDR3 covers 15 residues. V was clipped by 6 bases and J by 4 bases; unmatched bases: 6. Germline loops: CDR1 MNHNS, CDR2 SASEGT. Written as DNA, the CDR3 is TGTGCCAGCAGACTAAGCGGGGGGGGTTACAATGAGCAGTTCTTC. Amino acid sequence: CASRLSGGGYNEQFF.

The CDR3 here is CASSLTGTGGSGYTF. DNA for the CDR3: TGTGCCAGCAGCTTAACCGGGACAGGGGGTTCTGGCTACACCTTC. The chain combines TRBV7-3 with TRBJ1-2, with 11 positions matching TRBD1. The V gene's germline CDR1 is SGHTA and CDR2 FQGTGA. After removal of 0 bases from V and 7 bases from J, the junction contained 4 bases not matched to a gene. This CDR3 has 15 residues.

The chain combines TRBV2 with TRBJ1-6, with TRBD1 identical over 9 bases. V lost 6 bases and J lost 5; bases outside the gene matches: 8. Germline V gives CDR1 SNHLY, CDR2 FYNNEI. CDR3 length equals 16 residues. CDR3 amino acids: CASRMTGGGHNSPLHF. The CDR3 nucleotides read TGTGCCAGCAGGATGACAGGGGGTGGCCATAATTCACCCCTCCACTTT.

This chain connects TRBV5-4 to TRBJ2-5; no clear D gene. In germline, CDR1 is SGHNT, CDR2 YYREEE (reference sequence). The CDR3 is 14 residues long. V was cut by 2 bases and J by 4 bases, with 12 bases left in between. The CDR3 DNA is TGTGCCAGCAGCTTAGACCAGGCCAGAGAGACCCAGTACTTC. Translation gives CASSLDQARETQYF. Drawing the rest from reference TRBV5-4 and TRBJ2-5, the complete variable domain is ETGVTQSPTHLIKTRGQQVTLRCSSQSGHNTVSWYQQALGQGPQFIFQYYREEENGRGNFPPRFSGLQFPNYSSELNVNALELDDSALYLCASSLDQARETQYFGPGTRLLVL.

The chain couples TRBV9 to TRBJ1-5, with 8 nucleotides matching TRBD1. The trim removed 3 bases at V and 0 bases at J, leaving 17 bases unmatched. CDR3 size: 20 residues. From germline, CDR1 is SGDLS and CDR2 YYNGEE. CDR3 protein: CASSARARTGTSYSNQPQHF. CDR3 bases: TGTGCCAGCAGCGCGCGAGCGCGGACAGGGACCTCATATAGCAATCAGCCCCAGCATTTT.

The V call is TRBV6-5, the J call TRBJ2-7; unclear D gene. The V gene lost 7 bases and the J gene lost 0 bases, with 13 bases spanning the gap. This CDR3 region has 14 residues. Germline-derived CDR1 and CDR2 are MNHEY and SVGAGI. CDR3 DNA: TGTGCCAGCACGGTAGACACAACCTCCTACGAGCAGTACTTC. Encoded protein: CASTVDTTSYEQYF.